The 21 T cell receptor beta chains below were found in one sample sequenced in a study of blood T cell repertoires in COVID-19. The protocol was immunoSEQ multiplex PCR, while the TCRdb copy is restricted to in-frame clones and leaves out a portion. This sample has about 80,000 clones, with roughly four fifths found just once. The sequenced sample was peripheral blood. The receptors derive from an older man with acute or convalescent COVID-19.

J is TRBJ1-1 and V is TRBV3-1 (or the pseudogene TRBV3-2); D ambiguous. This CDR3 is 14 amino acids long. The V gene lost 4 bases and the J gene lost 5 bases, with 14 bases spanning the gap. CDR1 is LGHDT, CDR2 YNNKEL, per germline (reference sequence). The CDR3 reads CASSPQAGMTEAFF. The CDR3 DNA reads TGTGCCAGCAGCCCCCAAGCGGGGATGACTGAAGCTTTCTTT.

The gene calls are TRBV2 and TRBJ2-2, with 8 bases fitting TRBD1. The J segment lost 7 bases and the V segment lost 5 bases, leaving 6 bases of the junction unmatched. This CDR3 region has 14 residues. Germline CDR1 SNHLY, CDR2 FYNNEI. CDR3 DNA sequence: TGTGCCAGCAGTCCGGACAGGGCGGGCGGGGAGCTGTTTTTT. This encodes CASSPDRAGGELFF.

The DNA for the CDR3 is TGTGCCAGCAGGGGTCAACAGGGGCGGAACACTGAAGCTTTCTTT. It translates to CASRGQQGRNTEAFF. This chain joins TRBV6-5 and TRBJ1-1; 7 bases line up with TRBD1. The germline V gene has CDR1 MNHEY and CDR2 SVGAGI. This CDR3 comprises 15 residues. Trimming took 6 bases from V and 1 from J; bases not matched to a gene: 8.

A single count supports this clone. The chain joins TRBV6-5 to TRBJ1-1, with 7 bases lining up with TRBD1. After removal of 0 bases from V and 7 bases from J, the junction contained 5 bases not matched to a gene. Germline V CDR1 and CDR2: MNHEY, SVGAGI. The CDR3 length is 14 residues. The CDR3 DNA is TGTGCCAGCAGTTACTCGAGAGGGGGCGGTGAAGCTTTCTTT. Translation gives CASSYSRGGGEAFF.

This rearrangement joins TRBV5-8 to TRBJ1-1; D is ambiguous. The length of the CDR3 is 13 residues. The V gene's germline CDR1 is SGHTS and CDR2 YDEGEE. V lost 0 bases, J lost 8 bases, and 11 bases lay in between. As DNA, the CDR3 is TGTGCCAGCAGCTTGGCCCTTTCCCTCGAAGCTTTCTTT. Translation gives CASSLALSLEAFF. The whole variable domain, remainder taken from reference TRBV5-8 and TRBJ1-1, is EAGVTQSPTHLIKTRGQQATLRCSPISGHTSVYWYQQALGLGLQFLLWYDEGEERNRGNFPPRFSGRQFPNYSSELNVNALELEDSALYLCASSLALSLEAFFGQGTRLTVV.

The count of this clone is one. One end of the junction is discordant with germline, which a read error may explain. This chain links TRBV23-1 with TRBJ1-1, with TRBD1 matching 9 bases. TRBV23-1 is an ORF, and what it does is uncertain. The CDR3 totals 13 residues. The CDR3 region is CASSPSGQGRMLF. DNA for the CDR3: TGCGCCAGCAGCCCCTCGGGACAGGGACGAATGCTCTTT.

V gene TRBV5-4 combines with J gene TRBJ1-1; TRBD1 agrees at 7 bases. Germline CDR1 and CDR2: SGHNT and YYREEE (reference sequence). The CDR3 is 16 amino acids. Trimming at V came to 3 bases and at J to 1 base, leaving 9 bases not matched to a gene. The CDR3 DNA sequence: TGTGCCAGCAGCTGGGGACAGTTCGGGACGAACACTGAAGCTTTCTTT. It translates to CASSWGQFGTNTEAFF.

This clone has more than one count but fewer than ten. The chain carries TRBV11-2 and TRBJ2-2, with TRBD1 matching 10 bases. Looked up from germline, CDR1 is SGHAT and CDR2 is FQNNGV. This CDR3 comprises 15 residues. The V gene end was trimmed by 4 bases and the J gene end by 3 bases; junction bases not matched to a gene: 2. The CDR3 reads CASSSGTGDTGELFF. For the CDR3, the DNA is TGTGCCAGCAGCTCCGGGACAGGGGACACCGGGGAGCTGTTTTTT. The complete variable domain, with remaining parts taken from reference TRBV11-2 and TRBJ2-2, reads EAGVAQSPRYKIIEKRQSVAFWCNPISGHATLYWYQQILGQGPKLLIQFQNNGVVDDSQLPKDRFSAERLKGVDSTLKIQPAKLEDSAVYLCASSSGTGDTGELFFGEGSRLTVL.

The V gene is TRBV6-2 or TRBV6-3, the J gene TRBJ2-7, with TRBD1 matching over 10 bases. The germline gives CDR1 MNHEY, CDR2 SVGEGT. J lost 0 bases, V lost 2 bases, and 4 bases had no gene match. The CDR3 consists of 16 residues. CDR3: CASSYPGQGLSYEQYF. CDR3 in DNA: TGTGCCAGCAGTTACCCGGGACAGGGGCTCTCCTACGAGCAGTACTTC.

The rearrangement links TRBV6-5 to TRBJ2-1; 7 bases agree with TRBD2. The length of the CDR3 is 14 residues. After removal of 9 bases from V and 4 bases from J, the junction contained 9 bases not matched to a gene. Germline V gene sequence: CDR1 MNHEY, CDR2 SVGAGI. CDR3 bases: TGTGCCAGTGTAAGCGGGGATATATACAATGAGCAGTTCTTC. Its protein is CASVSGDIYNEQFF.

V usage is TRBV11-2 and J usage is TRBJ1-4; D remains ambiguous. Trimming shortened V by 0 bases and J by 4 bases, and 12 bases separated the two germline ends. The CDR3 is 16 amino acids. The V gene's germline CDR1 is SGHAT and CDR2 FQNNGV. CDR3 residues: CASSLDATVRNEKLFF. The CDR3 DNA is TGTGCCAGCAGCTTAGATGCTACAGTTCGTAATGAAAAACTGTTTTTT.

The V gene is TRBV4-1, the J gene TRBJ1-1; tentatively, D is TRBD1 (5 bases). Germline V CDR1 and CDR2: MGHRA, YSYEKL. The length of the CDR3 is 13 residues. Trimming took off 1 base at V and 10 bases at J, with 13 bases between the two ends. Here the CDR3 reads CASSQVGHQGAFF. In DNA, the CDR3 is TGCGCCAGCAGCCAAGTCGGCCACCAGGGAGCTTTCTTT.

The CDR3 DNA follows: TGTGCCAGCGAAGACAGAAACACCGGGGAGCTGTTTTTT. Protein sequence: CASEDRNTGELFF. V usage is TRBV6-5 and J usage is TRBJ2-2; D might be TRBD1 (5 bases). CDR3 length: 13 residues. V was clipped by 8 bases and J by 2 bases, with 9 bases between them. Germline CDR1 reads MNHEY; CDR2 reads SVGAGI.

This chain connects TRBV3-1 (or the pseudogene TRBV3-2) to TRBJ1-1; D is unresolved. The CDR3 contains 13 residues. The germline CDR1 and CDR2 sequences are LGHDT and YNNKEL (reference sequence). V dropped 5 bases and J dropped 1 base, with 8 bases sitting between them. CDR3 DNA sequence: TGTGCCAGCAGCAGAGGAGAGAACACTGAAGCTTTCTTT. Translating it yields CASSRGENTEAFF.

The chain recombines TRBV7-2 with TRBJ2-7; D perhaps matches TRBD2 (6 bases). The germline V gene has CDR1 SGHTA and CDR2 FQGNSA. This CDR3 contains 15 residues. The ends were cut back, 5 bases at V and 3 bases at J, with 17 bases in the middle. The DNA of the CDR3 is TGTGCCAGCAGCCCAGCCGGGACTTATCGCTACGAGCAGTACTTC. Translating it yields CASSPAGTYRYEQYF.

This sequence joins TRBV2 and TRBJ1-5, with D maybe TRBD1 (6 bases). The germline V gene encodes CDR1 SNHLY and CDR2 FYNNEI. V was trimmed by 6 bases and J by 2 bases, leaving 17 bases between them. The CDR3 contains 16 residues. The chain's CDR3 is CASSSRGSGGNQPQHF. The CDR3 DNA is TGTGCCAGCAGCTCGAGGGGGTCGGGCGGCAATCAGCCCCAGCATTTT.

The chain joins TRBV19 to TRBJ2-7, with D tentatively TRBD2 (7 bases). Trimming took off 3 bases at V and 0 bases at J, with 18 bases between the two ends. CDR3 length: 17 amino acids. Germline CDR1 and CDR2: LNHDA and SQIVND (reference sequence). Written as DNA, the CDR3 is TGTGCCAGTAGTATCGGGGGGTTGACAGGCAGCTCCTACGAGCAGTACTTC. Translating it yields CASSIGGLTGSSYEQYF.

This chain's CDR3 is CASSPGQHYEQYF. DNA of the CDR3: TGCGCCAGCAGTCCGGGACAGCACTACGAGCAGTACTTC. The V gene is TRBV10-1, the J gene TRBJ2-7; 7 bases are shared with TRBD1. Per germline, CDR1 WNHNN and CDR2 SYGVQD (reference sequence). Germline trimming cut 5 bases from V and 3 bases from J; bases unmatched to any gene: 4. The CDR3 extends over 13 amino acids.

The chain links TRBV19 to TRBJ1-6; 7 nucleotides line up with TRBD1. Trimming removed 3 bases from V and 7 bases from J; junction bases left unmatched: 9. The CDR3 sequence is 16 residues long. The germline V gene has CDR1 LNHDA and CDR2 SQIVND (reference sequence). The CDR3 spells CASSIYRGRWNSPLHF. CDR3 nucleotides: TGTGCCAGTAGTATTTATAGGGGGCGTTGGAATTCACCCCTCCACTTT.

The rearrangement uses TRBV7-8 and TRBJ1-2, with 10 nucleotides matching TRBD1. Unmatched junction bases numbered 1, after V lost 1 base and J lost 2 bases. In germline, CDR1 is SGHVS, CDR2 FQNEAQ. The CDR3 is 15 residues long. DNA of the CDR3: TGTGCCAGCAGCTTAGGGACAGGGGGGAACTATGGCTACACCTTC. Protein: CASSLGTGGNYGYTF.

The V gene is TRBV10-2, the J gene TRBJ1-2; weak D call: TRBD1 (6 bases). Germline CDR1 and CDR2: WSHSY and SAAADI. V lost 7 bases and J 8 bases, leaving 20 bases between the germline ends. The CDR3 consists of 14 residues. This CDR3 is CASKPGDPPGGYTF. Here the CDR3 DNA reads TGCGCCAGCAAGCCAGGGGACCCGCCGGGGGGCTACACCTTC.